This T cell receptor beta chain was recovered during a study of CD8 T cells in Susac syndrome. Study-wide results and limits: The study's TCR sequencing and HLA analysis drew on a certain number of individuals. That number was acknowledged as relatively small.

The germline V gene has CDR1 MNHEY and CDR2 SVGAGI. There are 13 residues in the CDR3. With 7 bases removed from V and 2 bases from J, the gap between germline ends came to 11 bases. To note about this clonotype: Its antigen is currently unknown.

An input of roughly 0.5 to 1 ug of RNA was subjected to reverse transcription using random hexamers. An immunoSEQ multiplex PCR generated amplified TCR beta CDR3 products spanning 54 Vbeta and 13 Jbeta. TCRdb processed the immunoSEQ multiplex PCR reads anew with MiXCR; each CDR3 protein has one entry. The sample contains around 180,000 distinct CDR3 sequences, around 96% of which appear only once. Peripheral blood CD8+ and CD4+ T cells were profiled by TCR beta sequencing. FACS was used to enrich TEMRA cells, whereas the CD8+ and CD4+ T cells were obtained by negative isolation. The sequencing sample was made of CD8+ T cells from PBMCs. This clonotype originated in a human donor with multiple sclerosis. The chain is built from TRBV6-5 and TRBJ2-5; D unresolved. The DNA for the CDR3 is TGTGCCAGCACGGAAATTGGTCAAGAGACCCAGTACTTC. Its translation is CASTEIGQETQYF.